This T cell receptor (beta chain) was observed in a study of radiotherapy plus CTLA-4 blockade in lung cancer. Study background: Among all patients, about 19% showed objective responses, while about 31% had disease control.

Sequenced by immunoSEQ multiplex PCR; TCRdb stores in-frame clones only, minus some. The repertoire holds 12,000 to 15,000 clones, with approximately 76% as singletons. Germline V gene data show CDR1 as SGHKS and CDR2 as YYEKEE (reference sequence). The CDR3 consists of 15 residues. The J segment lost 2 bases and the V segment lost 2 bases, leaving 2 bases of the junction unmatched. Regarding this clone: The antigen remains unidentified.

Notes on the study in general: Blood saw expansion of tumor-derived TCR clones after radiotherapy plus ipilimumab. With interferon-beta, early dynamics of blood T cell clones were reported to best predict response.

Here the sequenced sample was peripheral blood, taken from a patient treated with radiotherapy plus ipilimumab. The receptor was isolated from a human donor with non-small cell lung cancer whose response to radiotherapy plus ipilimumab could not be evaluated. J is TRBJ2-1 and V is TRBV5-5; TRBD1 matches 9 bases. CDR3 residues: CASSLQGAAYNEQFF. CDR3 DNA: TGTGCCAGCAGCTTACAGGGGGCAGCCTACAATGAGCAGTTCTTC.